The 6 T cell receptor beta chains below were found in one sample sequenced in a study of T cell therapy after organ transplantation. The data were produced by immunoSEQ multiplex PCR, yet TCRdb's version contains in-frame clones alone and is incomplete. The table includes 2,200 or so clones, roughly 89% detected once. These receptors lack a known antigen. This specimen was CD8+ T cells from blood, taken before autologous CMV-specific T cell therapy. The source of these receptors is a human patient who had received a solid organ transplant and had CMV disease.

The chain couples TRBV7-3 to TRBJ2-2; a possible D gene is TRBD2 (5 bases). CDR1 and CDR2 (germline): SGHTA, FQGTGA. Trimming stripped 1 base from V and 1 base from J, with 10 bases between. The CDR3 sequence is 16 residues long. The CDR3 region is CASSLMFSGNTGELFF. CDR3 in DNA: TGTGCCAGCAGCTTAATGTTCAGCGGGAACACCGGGGAGCTGTTTTTT.

V and J are TRBV27 and TRBJ1-1, with D possibly being TRBD1 (5 bases). Germline CDR1 is MNHEY and CDR2 is SMNVEV (reference sequence). V was clipped by 3 bases and J by 4 bases, with 9 bases between them. The CDR3 contains 13 residues. The CDR3 here is CASSFSGTTEAFF. The CDR3 coding sequence is TGTGCCAGCAGTTTCTCGGGGACCACTGAAGCTTTCTTT.

The rearrangement joins TRBV27 to TRBJ2-5, with D perhaps matching TRBD2 (6 bases). The CDR3 spans 14 residues. From germline, CDR1 is MNHEY and CDR2 SMNVEV (reference sequence). Trimming removed 2 bases at V and 5 bases at J, with 12 bases between. CDR3 residues: CASSLLGGAETQYF. CDR3 bases: TGTGCCAGCAGTTTACTTGGCGGGGCGGAGACCCAGTACTTC.

This chain uses TRBV19 with TRBJ1-2; D is undetermined. This CDR3 contains 15 residues. Germline CDR1 and CDR2: LNHDA and SQIVND (reference sequence). V lost 0 bases to trimming and J lost 1 base, with 9 bases between them. The CDR3 here is CASSIDWTSNYGYTF. Written as DNA, the CDR3 is TGTGCCAGTAGTATAGACTGGACGAGTAACTATGGCTACACCTTC.

The chain links TRBV19 to TRBJ2-7; TRBD1 or TRBD2 may be the D gene (5 bases each). The length of the CDR3 is 11 residues. V dropped 3 bases and J dropped 6 bases, with 6 bases sitting between them. The V gene's germline CDR1 is LNHDA and CDR2 SQIVND (reference sequence). CDR3 coding DNA: TGTGCCAGTAGTATTGGGGGCGAGCAGTACTTC. Translation gives CASSIGGEQYF.

In DNA form, the CDR3 reads TGTGCCAGCACCGATATAAGACAGGGGTTATTGGATGGCTACACCTTC. It translates to CASTDIRQGLLDGYTF. The chain employs TRBV5-8 and TRBJ1-2; 8 bases line up with TRBD1. Trimming at V came to 6 bases and at J to 6 bases, leaving 16 bases not matched to a gene. CDR3 length: 16 amino acids. Per the germline V gene, CDR1 is SGHTS and CDR2 is YDEGEE.